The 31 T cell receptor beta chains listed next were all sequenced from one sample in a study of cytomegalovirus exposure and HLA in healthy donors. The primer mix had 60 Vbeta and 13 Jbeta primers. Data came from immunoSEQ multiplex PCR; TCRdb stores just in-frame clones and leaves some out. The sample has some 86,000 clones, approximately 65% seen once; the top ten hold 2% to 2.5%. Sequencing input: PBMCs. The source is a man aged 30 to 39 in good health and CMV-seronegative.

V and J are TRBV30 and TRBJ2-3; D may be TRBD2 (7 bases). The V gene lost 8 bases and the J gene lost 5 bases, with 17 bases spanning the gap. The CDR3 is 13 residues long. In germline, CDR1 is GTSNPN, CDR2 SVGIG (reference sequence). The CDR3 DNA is TGTGCCGGTCCGGGGGGCCCAGGAGATACGCAGTATTTT. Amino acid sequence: CAGPGGPGDTQYF.

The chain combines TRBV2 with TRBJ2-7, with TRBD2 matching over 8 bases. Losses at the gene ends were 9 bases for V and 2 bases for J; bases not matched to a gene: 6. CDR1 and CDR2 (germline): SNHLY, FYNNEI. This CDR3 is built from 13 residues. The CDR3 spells CARGRGAAYEQYF. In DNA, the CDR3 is TGTGCCAGAGGGCGGGGGGCGGCCTACGAGCAGTACTTC.

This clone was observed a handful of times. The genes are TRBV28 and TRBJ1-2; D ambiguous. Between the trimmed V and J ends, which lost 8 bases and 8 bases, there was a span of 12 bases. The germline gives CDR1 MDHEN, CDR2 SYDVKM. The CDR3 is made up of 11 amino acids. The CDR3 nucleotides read TGTGCCAGCCAACGGGGTGGGGGCTACACCTTC. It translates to CASQRGGGYTF.

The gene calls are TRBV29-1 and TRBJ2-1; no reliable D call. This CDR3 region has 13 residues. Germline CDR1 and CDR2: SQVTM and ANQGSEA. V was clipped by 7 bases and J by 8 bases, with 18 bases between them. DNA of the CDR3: TGCAGCGCTAACGGATTCCGCGGCGATGAGCAGTTCTTC. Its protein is CSANGFRGDEQFF.

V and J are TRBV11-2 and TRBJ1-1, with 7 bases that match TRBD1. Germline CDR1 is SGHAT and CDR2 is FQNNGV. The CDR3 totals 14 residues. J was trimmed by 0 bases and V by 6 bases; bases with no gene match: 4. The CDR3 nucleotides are TGTGCCAGCAGATATCAGGGGGTGAACACTGAAGCTTTCTTT. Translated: CASRYQGVNTEAFF. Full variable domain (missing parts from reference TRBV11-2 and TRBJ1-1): EAGVAQSPRYKIIEKRQSVAFWCNPISGHATLYWYQQILGQGPKLLIQFQNNGVVDDSQLPKDRFSAERLKGVDSTLKIQPAKLEDSAVYLCASRYQGVNTEAFFGQGTRLTVV.

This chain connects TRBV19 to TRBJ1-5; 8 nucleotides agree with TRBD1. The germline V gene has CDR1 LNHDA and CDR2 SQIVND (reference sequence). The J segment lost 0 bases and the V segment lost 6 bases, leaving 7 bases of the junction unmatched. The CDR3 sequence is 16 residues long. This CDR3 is CASRVTGENSNQPQHF. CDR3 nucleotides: TGTGCCAGTAGAGTGACAGGGGAGAATAGCAATCAGCCCCAGCATTTT.

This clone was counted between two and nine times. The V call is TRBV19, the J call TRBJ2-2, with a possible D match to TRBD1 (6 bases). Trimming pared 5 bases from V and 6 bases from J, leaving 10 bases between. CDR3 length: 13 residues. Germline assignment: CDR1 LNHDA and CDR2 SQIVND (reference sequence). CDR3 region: CASSPTGAGELFF. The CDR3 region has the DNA TGTGCCAGTAGTCCGACAGGCGCCGGGGAGCTGTTTTTT.

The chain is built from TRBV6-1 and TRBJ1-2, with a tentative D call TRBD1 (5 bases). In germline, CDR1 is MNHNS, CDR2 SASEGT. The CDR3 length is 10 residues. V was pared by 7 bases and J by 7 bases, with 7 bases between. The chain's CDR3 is CASNQGGYTF. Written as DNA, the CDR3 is TGTGCCAGCAATCAGGGTGGCTACACCTTC.

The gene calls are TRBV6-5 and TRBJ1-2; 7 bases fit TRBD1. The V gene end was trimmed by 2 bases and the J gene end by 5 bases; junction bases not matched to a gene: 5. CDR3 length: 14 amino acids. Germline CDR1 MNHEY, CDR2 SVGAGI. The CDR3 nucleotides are TGTGCCAGCAGTTACGACAGGGCCTTTTATGGCTACACCTTC. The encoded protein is CASSYDRAFYGYTF.

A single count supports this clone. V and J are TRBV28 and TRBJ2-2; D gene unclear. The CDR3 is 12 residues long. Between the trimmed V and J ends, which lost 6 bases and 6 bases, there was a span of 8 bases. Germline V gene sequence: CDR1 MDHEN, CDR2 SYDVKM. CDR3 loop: CASRGTSGELFF. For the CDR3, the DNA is TGTGCCAGCAGGGGCACTTCCGGGGAGCTGTTTTTT.

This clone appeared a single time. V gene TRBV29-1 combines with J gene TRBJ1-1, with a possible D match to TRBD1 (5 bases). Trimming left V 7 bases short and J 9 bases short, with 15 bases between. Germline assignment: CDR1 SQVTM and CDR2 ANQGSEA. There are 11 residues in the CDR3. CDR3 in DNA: TGCAGCGCTGGGACTGAAAGAAAAGCTTTCTTT. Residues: CSAGTERKAFF.

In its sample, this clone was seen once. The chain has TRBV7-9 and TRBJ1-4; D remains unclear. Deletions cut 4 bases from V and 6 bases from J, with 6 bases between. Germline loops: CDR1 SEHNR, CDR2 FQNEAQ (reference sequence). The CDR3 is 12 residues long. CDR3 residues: CASSSVDEKLFF. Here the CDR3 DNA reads TGTGCCAGCAGCTCCGTCGATGAAAAACTGTTTTTT.

DNA of the CDR3: TGTGCCAGTAGCCCACACGCCACGGGACTAGCGAGGGAGACCCAGTACTTC. Amino acids: CASSPHATGLARETQYF. The chain joins TRBV19 to TRBJ2-5, with 10 bases fitting TRBD2. The germline V gene encodes CDR1 LNHDA and CDR2 SQIVND (reference sequence). The CDR3 has 17 residues. J lost 5 bases, V lost 6 bases, and 15 bases had no gene match.

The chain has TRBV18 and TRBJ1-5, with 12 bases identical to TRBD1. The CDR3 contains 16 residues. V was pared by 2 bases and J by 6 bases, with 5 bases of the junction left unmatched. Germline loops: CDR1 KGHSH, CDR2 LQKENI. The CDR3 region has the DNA TGTGCCAGCTCACCATCCGGGACAGGGGGCGTTCAGCCCCAGCATTTT. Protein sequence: CASSPSGTGGVQPQHF.

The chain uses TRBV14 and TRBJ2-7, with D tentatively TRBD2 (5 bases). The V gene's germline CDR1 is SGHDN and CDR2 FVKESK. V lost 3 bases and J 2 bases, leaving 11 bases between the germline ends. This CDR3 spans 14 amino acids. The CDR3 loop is CASSQSGHPYEQYF. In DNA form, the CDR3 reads TGTGCCAGCAGCCAGAGCGGCCACCCCTACGAGCAGTACTTC.

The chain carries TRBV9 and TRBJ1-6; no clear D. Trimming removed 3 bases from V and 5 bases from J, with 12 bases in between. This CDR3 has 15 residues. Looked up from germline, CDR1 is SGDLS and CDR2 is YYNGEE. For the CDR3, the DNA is TGTGCCAGCAGCGGAGCGTGGAGAGATAATTCACCCCTCCACTTT. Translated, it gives CASSGAWRDNSPLHF.

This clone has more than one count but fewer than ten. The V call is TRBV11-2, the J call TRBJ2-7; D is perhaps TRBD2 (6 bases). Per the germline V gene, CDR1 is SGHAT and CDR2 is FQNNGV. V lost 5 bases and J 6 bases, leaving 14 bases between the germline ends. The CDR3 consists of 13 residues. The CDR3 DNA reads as TGTGCCAGCAGCCCGACCCGCGGGGCCGAGCAGTACTTC. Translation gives CASSPTRGAEQYF.

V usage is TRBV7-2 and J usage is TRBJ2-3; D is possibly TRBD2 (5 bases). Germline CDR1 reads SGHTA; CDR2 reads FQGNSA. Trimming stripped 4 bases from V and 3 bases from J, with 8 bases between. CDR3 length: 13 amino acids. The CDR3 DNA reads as TGTGCCAGCAGCTCCGGGGTAACAGATACGCAGTATTTT. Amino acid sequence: CASSSGVTDTQYF.

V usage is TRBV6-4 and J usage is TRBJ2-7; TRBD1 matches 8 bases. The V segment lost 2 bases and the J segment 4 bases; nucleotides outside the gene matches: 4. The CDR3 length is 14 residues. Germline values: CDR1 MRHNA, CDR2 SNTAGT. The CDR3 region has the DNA TGTGCCAGCAGTGACGGGACAGGACCTTACGAGCAGTACTTC. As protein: CASSDGTGPYEQYF.

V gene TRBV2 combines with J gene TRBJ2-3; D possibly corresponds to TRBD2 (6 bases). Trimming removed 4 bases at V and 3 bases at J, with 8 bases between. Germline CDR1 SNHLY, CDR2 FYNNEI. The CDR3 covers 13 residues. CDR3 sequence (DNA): TGTGCCAGCAGTGTACTAGCAACAGATACGCAGTATTTT. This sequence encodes CASSVLATDTQYF.

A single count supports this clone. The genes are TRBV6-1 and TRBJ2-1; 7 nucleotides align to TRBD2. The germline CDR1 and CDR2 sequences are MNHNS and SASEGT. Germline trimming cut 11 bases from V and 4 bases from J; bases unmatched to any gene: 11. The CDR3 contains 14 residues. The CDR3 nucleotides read TGTGCCGGCGGCGCTAGCGGCCAATACAATGAGCAGTTCTTC. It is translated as CAGGASGQYNEQFF.

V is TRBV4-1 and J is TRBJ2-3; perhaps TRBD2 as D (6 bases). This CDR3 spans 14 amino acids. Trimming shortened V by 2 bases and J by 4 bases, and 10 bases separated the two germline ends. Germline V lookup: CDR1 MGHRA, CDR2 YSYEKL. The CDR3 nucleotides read TGCGCCAGCAGCCAACGATCGGGAGCAGATACGCAGTATTTT. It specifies CASSQRSGADTQYF.

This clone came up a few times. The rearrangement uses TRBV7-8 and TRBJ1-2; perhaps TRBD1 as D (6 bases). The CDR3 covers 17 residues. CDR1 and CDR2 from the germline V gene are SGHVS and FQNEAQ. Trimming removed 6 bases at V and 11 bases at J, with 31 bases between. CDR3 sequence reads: CASSLRARGQRRDTYTF. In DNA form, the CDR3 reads TGTGCCAGCAGTCTAAGGGCCAGGGGTCAAAGGCGAGATACTTACACCTTC.

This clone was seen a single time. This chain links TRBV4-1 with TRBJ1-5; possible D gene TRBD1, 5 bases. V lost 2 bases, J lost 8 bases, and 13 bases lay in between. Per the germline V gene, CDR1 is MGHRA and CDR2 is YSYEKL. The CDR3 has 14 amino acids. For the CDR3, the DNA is TGCGCCAGCAGCCAACAAGGGGTTGTAGAGCCCCAGCATTTT. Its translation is CASSQQGVVEPQHF.

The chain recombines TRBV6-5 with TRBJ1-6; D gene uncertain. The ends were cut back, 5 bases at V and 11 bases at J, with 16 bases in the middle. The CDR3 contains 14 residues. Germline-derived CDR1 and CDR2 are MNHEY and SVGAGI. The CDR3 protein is CASSTRAGVTPLHF. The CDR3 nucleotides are TGTGCCAGCAGTACGCGGGCCGGGGTGACACCCCTCCACTTT.

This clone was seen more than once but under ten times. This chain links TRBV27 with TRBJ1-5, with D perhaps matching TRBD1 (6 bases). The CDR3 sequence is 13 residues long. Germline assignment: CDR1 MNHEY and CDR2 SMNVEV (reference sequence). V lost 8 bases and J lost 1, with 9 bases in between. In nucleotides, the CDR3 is TGTGCCAGCTCCGACAGGAGCAATCAGCCCCAGCATTTT. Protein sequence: CASSDRSNQPQHF.

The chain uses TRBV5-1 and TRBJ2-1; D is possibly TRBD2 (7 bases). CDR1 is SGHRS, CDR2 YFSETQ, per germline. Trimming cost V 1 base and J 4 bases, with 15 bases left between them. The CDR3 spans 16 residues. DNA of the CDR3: TGCGCCAGCAGCTTGATAGGCGGGGGCCCATACAATGAGCAGTTCTTC. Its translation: CASSLIGGGPYNEQFF.

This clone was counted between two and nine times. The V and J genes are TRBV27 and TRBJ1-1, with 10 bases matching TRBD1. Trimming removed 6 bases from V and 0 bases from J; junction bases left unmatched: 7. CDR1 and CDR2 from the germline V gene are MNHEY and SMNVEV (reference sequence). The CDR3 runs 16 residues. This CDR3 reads CASSATGGLVNTEAFF. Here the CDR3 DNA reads TGTGCCAGCAGCGCGACAGGGGGCTTAGTGAACACTGAAGCTTTCTTT.

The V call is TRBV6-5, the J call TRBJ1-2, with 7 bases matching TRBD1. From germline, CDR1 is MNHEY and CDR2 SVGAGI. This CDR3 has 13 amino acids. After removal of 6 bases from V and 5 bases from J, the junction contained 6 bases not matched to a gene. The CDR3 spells CASRLGQTYGYTF. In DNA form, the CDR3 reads TGTGCCAGCAGATTGGGACAGACTTATGGCTACACCTTC.

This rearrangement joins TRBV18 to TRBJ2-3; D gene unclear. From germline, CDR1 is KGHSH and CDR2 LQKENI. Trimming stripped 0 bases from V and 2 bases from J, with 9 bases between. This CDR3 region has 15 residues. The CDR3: CASSPPADITDTQYF. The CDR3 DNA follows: TGTGCCAGCTCACCACCCGCAGATATCACAGATACGCAGTATTTT.

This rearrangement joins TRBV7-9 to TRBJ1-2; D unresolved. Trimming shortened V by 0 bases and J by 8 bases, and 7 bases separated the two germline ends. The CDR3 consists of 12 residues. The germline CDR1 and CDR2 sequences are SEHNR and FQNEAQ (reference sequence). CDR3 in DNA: TGTGCCAGCAGCTTAGCCGGACTCGGCTACACCTTC. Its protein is CASSLAGLGYTF.